This T cell receptor beta chain stems from a study of cytomegalovirus exposure and HLA in healthy donors. Researchers ran the PCR with 60 Vbeta and 13 Jbeta primers. Data came from immunoSEQ multiplex PCR; TCRdb stores just in-frame clones and leaves some out. The sample table sets out about 96,000 clones. Study outcomes and limitations: There was a cluster of highly shared sequence variants that was likely a sequencing artifact.

J was trimmed by 10 bases and V by 6 bases; bases with no gene match: 17. Germline CDR1 is MNHEY and CDR2 is SMNVEV (reference sequence). The CDR3 runs 15 residues. A word on this clone: Its antigen is undetermined.

The chain carries TRBV27 and TRBJ1-1; 7 bases match TRBD1. The sequence was collected from a woman aged 25 to 39 in good health and CMV-seronegative. Specimen: PBMCs. The CDR3 protein is CASRARTGFPAGAFF. The DNA for the CDR3 is TGTGCCAGCAGGGCCAGGACAGGATTTCCAGCGGGAGCTTTCTTT.